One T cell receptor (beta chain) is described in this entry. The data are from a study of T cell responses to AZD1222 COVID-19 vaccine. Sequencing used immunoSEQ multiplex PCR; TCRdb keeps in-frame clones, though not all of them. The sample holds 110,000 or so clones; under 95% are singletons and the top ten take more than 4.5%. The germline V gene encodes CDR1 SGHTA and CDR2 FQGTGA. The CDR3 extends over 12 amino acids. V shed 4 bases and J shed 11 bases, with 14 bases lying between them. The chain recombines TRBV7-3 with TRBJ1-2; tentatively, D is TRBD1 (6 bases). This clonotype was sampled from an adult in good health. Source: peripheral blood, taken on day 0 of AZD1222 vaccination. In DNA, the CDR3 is TGTGCCAGCAGCTCGAACAGGGTGGGTTACACCTTC. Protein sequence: CASSSNRVGYTF.